These 17 T cell receptor beta chains share one sample of origin, sequenced in a study of T cells after yellow fever vaccination. A single record per CDR3 protein comes from TCRdb applying MiXCR to the 5' RACE reads. The sample holds roughly 250,000 distinct CDR3 sequences, approximately 13% seen once. Source: CD4+ T cells sorted from PBMCs, taken 45 days after the yellow fever booster vaccination. The receptors were sampled from a man aged 25 to 40 who received the YFV17D yellow fever vaccine.

The sample holds a few counts of this clonotype. The rearrangement joins TRBV6-5 to TRBJ2-7, with TRBD2 matching over 14 bases. V lost 2 bases, J lost 7 bases, and 13 bases stayed unmatched. Germline V CDR1 and CDR2: MNHEY, SVGAGI. The CDR3 length is 18 residues. Here the CDR3 reads CASSYGRRGLAGAKEQYF. CDR3 nucleotides: TGTGCCAGCAGTTACGGACGCCGGGGACTAGCGGGAGCGAAAGAGCAGTACTTC.

The gene calls are TRBV20-1 and TRBJ2-7, with 9 bases fitting TRBD2. This CDR3 contains 14 residues. The germline V gene has CDR1 DFQATT and CDR2 SNEGSKA (reference sequence). The V gene end was trimmed by 8 bases and the J gene end by 5 bases; junction bases not matched to a gene: 13. The CDR3: CSSRRAGGLNEQYF. Written as DNA, the CDR3 is TGCAGTTCGCGTAGGGCGGGAGGGCTTAACGAGCAGTACTTC.

V and J are TRBV5-1 and TRBJ1-3, with D possibly TRBD1 on 5 matching bases. The CDR3 runs 15 residues. V shed 4 bases and J shed 0 bases, with 11 bases lying between them. The germline gives CDR1 SGHRS, CDR2 YFSETQ. DNA of the CDR3: TGCGCCAGCAGCCAGGGACTGGACTCTGGAAACACCATATATTTT. Encoded protein: CASSQGLDSGNTIYF.

This clonotype was counted a few times. The rearrangement uses TRBV6-1 and TRBJ2-3; TRBD2 aligns across 8 bases. Germline trimming cut 6 bases from V and 2 bases from J; bases unmatched to any gene: 7. This CDR3 contains 15 residues. CDR1 and CDR2 (germline): MNHNS, SASEGT. The CDR3 DNA reads TGTGCCAGCAGCAAAACTAGCGGATCCACAGATACGCAGTATTTT. As protein: CASSKTSGSTDTQYF.

This clonotype was detected a few times. In nucleotides, the CDR3 is TGTGCCAGCAGCGCAACAGGAAAAGAGACCCAGTACTTC. Encoded protein: CASSATGKETQYF. V usage is TRBV6-4 and J usage is TRBJ2-5, with D maybe TRBD1 (5 bases). The germline V gene encodes CDR1 MRHNA and CDR2 SNTAGT. CDR3 size: 13 residues. V lost 6 bases and J 3 bases, leaving 11 bases between the germline ends.

This clonotype was detected many times. The chain recombines TRBV7-2 with TRBJ2-1, with D possibly matching TRBD2 (6 bases). The CDR3 loop spans 13 amino acids. The V end was cut by 5 bases, the J end by 4 bases, with 9 bases between. Per the germline V gene, CDR1 is SGHTA and CDR2 is FQGNSA. This chain's CDR3 is CASSQGLYNEQFF. The CDR3 bases are TGTGCCAGCAGCCAGGGACTTTACAATGAGCAGTTCTTC.

The rearrangement uses TRBV20-1 and TRBJ2-3; weak D call: TRBD2 (6 bases). Trimming pared 4 bases from V and 0 bases from J, leaving 11 bases between. This CDR3 is built from 14 residues. Looked up from germline, CDR1 is DFQATT and CDR2 is SNEGSKA (reference sequence). CDR3 coding DNA: TGCAGTGCTACTGGGGACTCGAGCACAGATACGCAGTATTTT. Protein: CSATGDSSTDTQYF.

This clonotype has only a few counts. The chain recombines TRBV6-2 or TRBV6-3 with TRBJ2-3; D is unresolved. V lost 2 bases to trimming and J lost 2 bases, with 14 bases between them. Germline V gene sequence: CDR1 MNHEY, CDR2 SVGEGT. The CDR3 covers 16 residues. The CDR3 reads CASSYLPRSPTDTQYF. In DNA form, the CDR3 reads TGTGCCAGCAGTTACCTCCCCCGCTCACCCACAGATACGCAGTATTTT.

This clonotype was seen repeatedly, ten times or more. The chain employs TRBV29-1 and TRBJ1-3, with 10 positions matching TRBD1. V lost 3 bases, J lost 7 bases, and 3 bases stayed unmatched. CDR3 size: 13 residues. Germline V CDR1 and CDR2: SQVTM, ANQGSEA. The CDR3 region has the DNA TGCAGCGTTGATATGGGACAGGGGAACACCATATATTTT. Translated, it gives CSVDMGQGNTIYF.

The chain combines TRBV7-2 with TRBJ2-5, with unresolved D. V was pared by 1 base and J by 2 bases, with 8 bases between. This CDR3 is built from 14 residues. Per germline, CDR1 SGHTA and CDR2 FQGNSA. The CDR3, as DNA: TGTGCCAGCAGCTTAGTGGGAATACAAGAGACCCAGTACTTC. Protein: CASSLVGIQETQYF. Variable domain in full (rest from reference TRBV7-2 and TRBJ2-5): GAGVSQSPSNKVTEKGKDVELRCDPISGHTALYWYRQSLGQGLEFLIYFQGNSAPDKSGLPSDRFSAERTGGSVSTLTIQRTQQEDSAVYLCASSLVGIQETQYFGPGTRLLVL.

CDR3 sequence reads: CATQQLNTEAFF. The CDR3 nucleotides are TGTGCCACCCAGCAACTGAACACTGAAGCTTTCTTT. V usage is TRBV6-1 and J usage is TRBJ1-1; the D is unclear. Trimming left V 10 bases short and J 0 bases short, with 9 bases between. Germline V gene sequence: CDR1 MNHNS, CDR2 SASEGT. This CDR3 comprises 12 residues.

This chain links TRBV3-1 with TRBJ2-3; a possible D gene is TRBD2 (5 bases). V was pared by 5 bases and J by 9 bases, with 12 bases between. Germline-derived CDR1 and CDR2 are LGHDT and YNNKEL (reference sequence). The CDR3 contains 12 residues. CDR3 sequence (DNA): TGTGCCAGCAGCTATCCGAGGGAAACGCAGTATTTT. This translates into CASSYPRETQYF.

This clonotype was seen a few times. The V call is TRBV12-3 or TRBV12-4, the J call TRBJ2-1; TRBD2 agrees at 13 bases. The length of the CDR3 is 14 residues. The V segment lost 6 bases and the J segment 14 bases; nucleotides outside the gene matches: 10. The chain's CDR3 is CASRLTGLAGSEFF. The CDR3 DNA reads as TGTGCCAGCAGACTAACGGGACTAGCGGGAAGCGAGTTCTTC.

The chain carries TRBV7-9 and TRBJ2-7; tentatively, D is TRBD1 (5 bases). Trimming stripped 0 bases from V and 5 bases from J, with 14 bases between. The CDR3 is 15 amino acids. The germline gives CDR1 SEHNR, CDR2 FQNEAQ (reference sequence). The CDR3: CASSLAGAQLDEQYF. The CDR3 DNA sequence: TGTGCCAGCAGCTTAGCTGGGGCACAACTCGACGAGCAGTACTTC.

This clonotype was picked up a small number of times. The chain uses TRBV29-1 and TRBJ2-1; D perhaps matches TRBD2 (6 bases). V was trimmed by 4 bases and J by 3 bases, leaving 13 bases between them. The germline CDR1 and CDR2 sequences are SQVTM and ANQGSEA. This CDR3 is built from 14 residues. The CDR3 nucleotides are TGCAGCGTTGTCGGTGGGAGGAACTACAATGAGCAGTTCTTC. This codes for CSVVGGRNYNEQFF.

This clonotype was picked up a small number of times. Relative to the germline gene, one junction end is altered; a read error may explain this. The chain links TRBV20-1 to TRBJ1-1; the match to TRBD1 covers 10 bases. In germline, CDR1 is DFQATT, CDR2 SNEGSKA (reference sequence). There are 15 residues in the CDR3. The CDR3, as DNA: TGCAGTGCAAGAGCGGGGGGGACAGGGGACACTGAAGCTTTCTTT. Translation gives CSARAGGTGDTEAFF.

CDR3 amino acids: CASRTYRDGGQPQHF. CDR3 DNA: TGTGCCAGCAGGACTTACAGGGATGGGGGTCAGCCCCAGCATTTT. The rearrangement links TRBV6-5 to TRBJ1-5, with D tentatively TRBD1 (6 bases). Looked up from germline, CDR1 is MNHEY and CDR2 is SVGAGI. V was cut by 6 bases and J by 6 bases, with 18 bases left in between. The CDR3 is 15 residues long.